A single sample gave rise to the 6 T cell receptor beta chains below, sequenced in a study of PD-1 blockade in mismatch repair-deficient tumors. Libraries were prepared by immunoSEQ multiplex PCR; TCRdb keeps only in-frame clonotypes and omits some of them. The sample lists roughly 130,000 clones; about 88% were seen once. This specimen was peripheral blood, taken roughly 70 weeks after starting pembrolizumab. Source of these receptors: an adult with mismatch repair-deficient cancer.

The chain links TRBV27 to TRBJ2-7; 16 bases agree with TRBD2. The germline V gene encodes CDR1 MNHEY and CDR2 SMNVEV (reference sequence). With 0 bases clipped from V and 0 bases from J, the junction kept 2 bases outside the gene matches. This CDR3 comprises 18 residues. The CDR3 nucleotides are TGTGCCAGCAGTTTATCGGGACTAGCGGGAGGGCTCTCCTACGAGCAGTACTTC. This codes for CASSLSGLAGGLSYEQYF.

This clone was seen only once. The chain recombines TRBV28 with TRBJ2-5; D perhaps matches TRBD2 (6 bases). Trimming cost V 3 bases and J 2 bases, with 13 bases left between them. This CDR3 contains 15 residues. Germline lookup yields CDR1 MDHEN and CDR2 SYDVKM. This chain's CDR3 is CASSFPGTPQETQYF. The CDR3 bases are TGTGCCAGCAGTTTCCCCGGGACTCCACAAGAGACCCAGTACTTC.

V gene TRBV4-3 combines with J gene TRBJ2-3; TRBD2 might be the D (5 bases). V gave up 4 bases and J gave up 4 bases, with 12 bases separating them. CDR3 size: 14 residues. Germline V gene data show CDR1 as LGHNA and CDR2 as YSLEER. The DNA of the CDR3 is TGCGCCAGCAGCCGAGGGATTGACTCAGATACGCAGTATTTT. Protein sequence: CASSRGIDSDTQYF.

The chain employs TRBV5-1 and TRBJ2-1; TRBD2 aligns across 14 bases. CDR1 is SGHRS, CDR2 YFSETQ, per germline. The CDR3 runs to 15 residues. The V segment lost 4 bases and the J segment 6 bases; nucleotides outside the gene matches: 3. Here the CDR3 DNA reads TGCGCCAGCAGCCGCGGACTAGCGGGAGGCAATGAGCAGTTCTTC. It encodes CASSRGLAGGNEQFF.

This clone was observed a handful of times. This chain connects TRBV5-5 to TRBJ2-7; D not certain. Germline V lookup: CDR1 SGHKS, CDR2 YYEKEE (reference sequence). This CDR3 spans 11 amino acids. The V end was cut by 5 bases, the J end by 7 bases, with 10 bases between. Written as DNA, the CDR3 is TGTGCCAGCAGTAATCTCGGGGAGCAGTACTTC. Protein product: CASSNLGEQYF.

This clone has just a few counts. The rearrangement links TRBV2 to TRBJ2-7; unclear D gene. V lost 3 bases and J 1 base, leaving 7 bases between the germline ends. The CDR3 loop spans 13 amino acids. Germline-derived CDR1 and CDR2 are SNHLY and FYNNEI. The CDR3 DNA follows: TGTGCCAGCAGTGATTCCCATTCCTACGAGCAGTACTTC. This gives the protein CASSDSHSYEQYF.